These 3 T cell receptor beta chains share one sample of origin, sequenced in a study of blood T cell repertoires in COVID-19. Clones were read by immunoSEQ multiplex PCR, and TCRdb kept only the in-frame ones, dropping some. Of 210,000 or so clones listed, 86% are singletons. Source material: PBMCs or T cells enriched from blood (not recorded which). Source of these receptors: a woman in her 50s in a cohort exposed to, infected with or recovered from COVID-19 (not recorded which).

This clone was counted a few times. The chain links TRBV19 to TRBJ1-1; weak D call: TRBD1 (5 bases). Germline CDR1 LNHDA, CDR2 SQIVND (reference sequence). The CDR3 loop spans 14 amino acids. The V gene lost 3 bases and the J gene lost 3 bases, with 11 bases spanning the gap. In DNA, the CDR3 is TGTGCCAGTAGTATCCCCAGGGTGCACACTGAAGCTTTCTTT. Encoded protein: CASSIPRVHTEAFF.

In its sample, this clone was seen a few times. The chain couples TRBV28 to TRBJ1-1; D ambiguous. Per germline, CDR1 MDHEN and CDR2 SYDVKM. V was shortened by 6 bases and J by 4 bases, with 12 bases between the two germline ends. The CDR3 spans 13 residues. Written as DNA, the CDR3 is TGTGCCAGCAGGCCCCCCGCGGGCACTGAAGCTTTCTTT. Its protein is CASRPPAGTEAFF.

The gene calls are TRBV7-9 and TRBJ1-4; the D is unclear. Between the trimmed V and J ends, which lost 0 bases and 6 bases, there was a span of 23 bases. The CDR3 spans 19 residues. Germline assignment: CDR1 SEHNR and CDR2 FQNEAQ (reference sequence). CDR3 loop: CASSLADWPRQVPDEKLFF. CDR3 coding DNA: TGTGCCAGCAGCTTAGCGGACTGGCCCCGACAAGTTCCAGATGAAAAACTGTTTTTT.